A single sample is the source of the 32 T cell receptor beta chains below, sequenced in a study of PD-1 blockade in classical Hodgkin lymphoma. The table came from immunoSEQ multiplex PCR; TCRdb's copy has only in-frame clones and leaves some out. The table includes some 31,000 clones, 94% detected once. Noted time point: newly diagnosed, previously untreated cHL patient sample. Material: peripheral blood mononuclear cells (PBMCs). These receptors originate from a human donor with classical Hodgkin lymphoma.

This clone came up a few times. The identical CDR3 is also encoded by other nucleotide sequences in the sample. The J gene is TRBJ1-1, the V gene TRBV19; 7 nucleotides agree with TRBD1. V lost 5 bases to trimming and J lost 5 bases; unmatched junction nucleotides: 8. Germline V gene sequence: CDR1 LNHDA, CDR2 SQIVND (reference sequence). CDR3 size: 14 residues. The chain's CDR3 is CASSFTGVWTEAFF. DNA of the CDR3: TGTGCCAGTAGTTTCACAGGGGTGTGGACTGAAGCTTTCTTT.

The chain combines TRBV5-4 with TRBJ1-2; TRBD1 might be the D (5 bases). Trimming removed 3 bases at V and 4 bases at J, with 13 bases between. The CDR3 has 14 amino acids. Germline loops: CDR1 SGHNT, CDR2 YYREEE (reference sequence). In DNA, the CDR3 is TGTGCCAGCAGCTATTGGGAGGGGACCTATGGCTACACCTTC. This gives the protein CASSYWEGTYGYTF.

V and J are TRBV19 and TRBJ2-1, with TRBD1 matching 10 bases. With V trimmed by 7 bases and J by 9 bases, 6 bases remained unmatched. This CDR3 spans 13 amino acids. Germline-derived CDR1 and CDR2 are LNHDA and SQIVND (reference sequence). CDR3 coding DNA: TGTGCCAGTACCAAGACAGGGGGCCCTGAGCAGTTCTTC. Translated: CASTKTGGPEQFF.

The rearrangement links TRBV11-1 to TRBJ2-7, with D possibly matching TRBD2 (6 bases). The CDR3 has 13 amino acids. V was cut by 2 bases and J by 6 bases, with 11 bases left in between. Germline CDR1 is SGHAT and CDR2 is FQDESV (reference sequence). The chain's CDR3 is CASSLRGGSEQYF. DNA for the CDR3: TGTGCCAGCAGCTTAAGGGGAGGATCCGAGCAGTACTTC.

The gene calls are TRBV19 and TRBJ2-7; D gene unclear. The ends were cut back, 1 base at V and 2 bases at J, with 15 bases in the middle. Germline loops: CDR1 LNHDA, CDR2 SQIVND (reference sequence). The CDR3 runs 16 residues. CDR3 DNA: TGTGCCAGTAGTATAGGAGAAGGCGCATACCCCTACGAGCAGTACTTC. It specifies CASSIGEGAYPYEQYF.

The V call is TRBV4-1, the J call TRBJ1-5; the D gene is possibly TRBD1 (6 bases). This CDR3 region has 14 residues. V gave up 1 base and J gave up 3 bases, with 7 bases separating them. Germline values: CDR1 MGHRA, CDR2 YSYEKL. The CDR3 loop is CASSQGTDNQPQHF. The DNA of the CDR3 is TGCGCCAGCAGCCAAGGGACAGACAATCAGCCCCAGCATTTT.

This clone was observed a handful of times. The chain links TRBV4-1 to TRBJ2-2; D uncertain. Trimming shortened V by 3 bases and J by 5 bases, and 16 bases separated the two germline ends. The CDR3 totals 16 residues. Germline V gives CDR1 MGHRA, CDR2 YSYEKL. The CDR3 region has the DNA TGCGCCAGCAGCCACCGACAACACGTAGGGACCGGGGAGCTGTTTTTT. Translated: CASSHRQHVGTGELFF.

CDR3 sequence reads: CASSLGQGVLTSTDTQYF. CDR3 nucleotides: TGTGCCAGCAGCTTGGGGCAGGGGGTGCTAACTAGCACAGATACGCAGTATTTT. This chain joins TRBV5-4 and TRBJ2-3; TRBD1 agrees at 7 bases. The V and J ends lost 0 bases and 0 bases, in that order; junction bases with no gene match: 10. Germline V lookup: CDR1 SGHNT, CDR2 YYREEE (reference sequence). CDR3 length equals 18 residues. The full variable domain, completed using reference TRBV5-4 and TRBJ2-3, is ETGVTQSPTHLIKTRGQQVTLRCSSQSGHNTVSWYQQALGQGPQFIFQYYREEENGRGNFPPRFSGLQFPNYSSELNVNALELDDSALYLCASSLGQGVLTSTDTQYFGPGTRLTVL.

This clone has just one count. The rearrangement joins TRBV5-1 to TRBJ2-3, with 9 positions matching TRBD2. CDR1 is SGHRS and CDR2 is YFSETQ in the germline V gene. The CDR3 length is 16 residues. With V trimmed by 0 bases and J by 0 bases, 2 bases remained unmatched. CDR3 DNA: TGCGCCAGCAGCTTGGGCACTAGCGGGAGCACAGATACGCAGTATTTT. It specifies CASSLGTSGSTDTQYF. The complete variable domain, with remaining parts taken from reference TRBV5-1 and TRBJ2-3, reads KAGVTQTPRYLIKTRGQQVTLSCSPISGHRSVSWYQQTPGQGLQFLFEYFSETQRNKGNFPGRFSGRQFSNSRSEMNVSTLELGDSALYLCASSLGTSGSTDTQYFGPGTRLTVL.

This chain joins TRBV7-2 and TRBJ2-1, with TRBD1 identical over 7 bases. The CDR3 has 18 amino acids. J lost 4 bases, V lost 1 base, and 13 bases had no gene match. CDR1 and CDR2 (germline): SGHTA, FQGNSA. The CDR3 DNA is TGTGCCAGCAGCTTAGAGCTAAACAGGGGCCTATCTTACAATGAGCAGTTCTTC. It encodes CASSLELNRGLSYNEQFF. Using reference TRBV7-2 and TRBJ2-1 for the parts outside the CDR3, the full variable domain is GAGVSQSPSNKVTEKGKDVELRCDPISGHTALYWYRQSLGQGLEFLIYFQGNSAPDKSGLPSDRFSAERTGGSVSTLTIQRTQQEDSAVYLCASSLELNRGLSYNEQFFGPGTRLTVL.

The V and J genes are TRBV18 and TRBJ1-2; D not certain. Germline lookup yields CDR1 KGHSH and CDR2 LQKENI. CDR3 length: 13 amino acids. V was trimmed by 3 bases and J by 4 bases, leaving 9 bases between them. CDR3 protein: CASSPRTGYGYTF. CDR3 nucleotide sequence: TGTGCCAGCTCACCGCGGACCGGCTATGGCTACACCTTC.

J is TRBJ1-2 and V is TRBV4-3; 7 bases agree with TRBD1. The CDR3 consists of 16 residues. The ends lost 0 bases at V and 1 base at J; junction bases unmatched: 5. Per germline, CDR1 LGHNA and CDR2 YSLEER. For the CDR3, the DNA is TGCGCCAGCAGCCAAGATGGGGACAGCCTTAACTATGGCTACACCTTC. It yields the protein CASSQDGDSLNYGYTF.

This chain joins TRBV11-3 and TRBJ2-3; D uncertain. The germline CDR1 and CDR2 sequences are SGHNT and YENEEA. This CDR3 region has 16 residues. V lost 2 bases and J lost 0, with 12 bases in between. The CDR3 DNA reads TGTGCCAGCAGCTTATCTGGTCCCCCTAGCACAGATACGCAGTATTTT. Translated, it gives CASSLSGPPSTDTQYF. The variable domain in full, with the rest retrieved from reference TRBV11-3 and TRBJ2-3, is EAGVVQSPRYKIIEKKQPVAFWCNPISGHNTLYWYLQNLGQGPELLIRYENEEAVDDSQLPKDRFSAERLKGVDSTLKIQPAELGDSAVYLCASSLSGPPSTDTQYFGPGTRLTVL.

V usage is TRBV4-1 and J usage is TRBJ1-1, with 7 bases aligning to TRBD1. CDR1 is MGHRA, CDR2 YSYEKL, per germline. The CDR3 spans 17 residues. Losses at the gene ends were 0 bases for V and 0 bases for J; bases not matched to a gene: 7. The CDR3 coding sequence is TGCGCCAGCAGCCAAGATGGGAGGGGGCGGCTGAACACTGAAGCTTTCTTT. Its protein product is CASSQDGRGRLNTEAFF.

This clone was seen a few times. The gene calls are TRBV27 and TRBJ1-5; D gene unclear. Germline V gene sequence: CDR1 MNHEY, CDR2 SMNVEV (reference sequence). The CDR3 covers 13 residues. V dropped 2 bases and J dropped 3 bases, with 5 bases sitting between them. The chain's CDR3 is CASSLIVNQPQHF. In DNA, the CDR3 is TGTGCCAGCAGTTTAATTGTCAATCAGCCCCAGCATTTT.

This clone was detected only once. This CDR3 reads CASSQDIGGSYGYTF. Here the CDR3 DNA reads TGTGCCAGCAGCCAAGATATAGGGGGAAGCTATGGCTACACCTTC. The chain combines TRBV4-2 with TRBJ1-2; maybe TRBD1 (6 bases). This CDR3 is built from 15 residues. Germline lookup yields CDR1 LGHNA and CDR2 YNFKEQ. The V gene lost 0 bases and the J gene lost 4 bases, with 12 bases spanning the gap.

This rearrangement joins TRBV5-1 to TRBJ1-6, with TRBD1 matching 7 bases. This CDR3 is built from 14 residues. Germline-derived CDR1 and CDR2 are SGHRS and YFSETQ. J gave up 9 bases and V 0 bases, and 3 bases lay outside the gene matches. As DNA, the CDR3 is TGCGCCAGCAGCTTGGGACAGGGAATTTCACCCCTCCACTTT. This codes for CASSLGQGISPLHF.

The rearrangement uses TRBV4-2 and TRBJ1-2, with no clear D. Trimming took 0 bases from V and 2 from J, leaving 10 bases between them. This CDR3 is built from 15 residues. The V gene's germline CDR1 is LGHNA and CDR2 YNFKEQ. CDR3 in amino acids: CASSQELIRNYGYTF. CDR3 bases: TGTGCCAGCAGCCAAGAGCTCATTAGGAACTATGGCTACACCTTC.

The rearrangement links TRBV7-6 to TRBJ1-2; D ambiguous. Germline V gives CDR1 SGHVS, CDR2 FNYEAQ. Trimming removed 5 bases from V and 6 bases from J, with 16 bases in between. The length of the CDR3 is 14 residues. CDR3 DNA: TGTGCCAGCAGCCCCGAAGGAGGGATGCATGGCTACACCTTC. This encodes CASSPEGGMHGYTF. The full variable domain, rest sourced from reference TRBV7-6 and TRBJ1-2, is GAGVSQSPRYKVTKRGQDVALRCDPISGHVSLYWYRQALGQGPEFLTYFNYEAQQDKSGLPNDRFSAERPEGSISTLTIQRTEQRDSAMYRCASSPEGGMHGYTFGSGTRLTVV.

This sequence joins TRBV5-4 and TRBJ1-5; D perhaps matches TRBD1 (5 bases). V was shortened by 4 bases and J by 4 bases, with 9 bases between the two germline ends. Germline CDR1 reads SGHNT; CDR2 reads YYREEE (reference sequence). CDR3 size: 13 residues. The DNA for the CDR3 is TGTGCCAGCAGCCTGGGACCGAATCAGCCCCAGCATTTT. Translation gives CASSLGPNQPQHF.

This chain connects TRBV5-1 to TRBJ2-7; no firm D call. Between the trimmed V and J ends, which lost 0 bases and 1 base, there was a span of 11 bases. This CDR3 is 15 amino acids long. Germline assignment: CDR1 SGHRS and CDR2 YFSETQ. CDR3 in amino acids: CASSLVVSASYEQYF. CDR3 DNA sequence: TGCGCCAGCAGCTTGGTTGTGTCGGCGTCCTACGAGCAGTACTTC.

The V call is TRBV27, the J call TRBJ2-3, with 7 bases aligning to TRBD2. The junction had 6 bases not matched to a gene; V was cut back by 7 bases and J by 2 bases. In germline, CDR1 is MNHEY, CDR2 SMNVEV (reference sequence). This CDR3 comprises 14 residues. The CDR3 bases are TGTGCCAGCAAGGCGGGAGCAAACACAGATACGCAGTATTTT. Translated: CASKAGANTDTQYF.

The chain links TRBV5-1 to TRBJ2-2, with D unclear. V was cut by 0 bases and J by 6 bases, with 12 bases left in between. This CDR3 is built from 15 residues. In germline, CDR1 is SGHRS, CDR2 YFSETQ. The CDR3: CASSLDPPPPGELFF. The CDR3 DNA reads TGCGCCAGCAGCTTGGACCCGCCCCCACCCGGGGAGCTGTTTTTT. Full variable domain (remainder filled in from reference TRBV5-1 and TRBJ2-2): KAGVTQTPRYLIKTRGQQVTLSCSPISGHRSVSWYQQTPGQGLQFLFEYFSETQRNKGNFPGRFSGRQFSNSRSEMNVSTLELGDSALYLCASSLDPPPPGELFFGEGSRLTVL.

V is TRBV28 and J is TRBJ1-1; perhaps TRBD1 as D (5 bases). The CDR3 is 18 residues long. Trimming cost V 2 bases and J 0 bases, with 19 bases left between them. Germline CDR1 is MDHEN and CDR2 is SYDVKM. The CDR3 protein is CASSLRRLGGRMNTEAFF. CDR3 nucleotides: TGTGCCAGCAGTTTAAGAAGACTCGGGGGTAGGATGAACACTGAAGCTTTCTTT.

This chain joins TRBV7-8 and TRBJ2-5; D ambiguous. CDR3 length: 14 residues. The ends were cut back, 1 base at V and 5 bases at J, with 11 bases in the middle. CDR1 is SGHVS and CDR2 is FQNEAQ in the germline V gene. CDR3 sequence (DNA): TGTGCCAGCAGCTTAGAGACCCGTTTTGAGACCCAGTACTTC. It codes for CASSLETRFETQYF.

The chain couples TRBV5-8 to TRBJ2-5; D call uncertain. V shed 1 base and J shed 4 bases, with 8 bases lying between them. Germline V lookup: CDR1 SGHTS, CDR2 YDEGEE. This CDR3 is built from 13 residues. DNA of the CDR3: TGTGCCAGCAGCTTGCTGGGCGGAGAGACCCAGTACTTC. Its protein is CASSLLGGETQYF.

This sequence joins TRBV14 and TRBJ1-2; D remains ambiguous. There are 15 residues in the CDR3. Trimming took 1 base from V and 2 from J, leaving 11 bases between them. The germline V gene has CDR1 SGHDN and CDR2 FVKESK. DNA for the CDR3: TGTGCCAGCAGCCAAGTGGCGGGATGGAACTATGGCTACACCTTC. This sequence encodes CASSQVAGWNYGYTF.

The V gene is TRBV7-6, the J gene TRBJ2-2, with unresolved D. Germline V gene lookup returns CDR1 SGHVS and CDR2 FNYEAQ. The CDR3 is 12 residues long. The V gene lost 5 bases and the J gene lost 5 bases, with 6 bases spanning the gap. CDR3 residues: CASSLSTGELFF. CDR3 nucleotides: TGTGCCAGCAGCCTTTCAACCGGGGAGCTGTTTTTT.

The CDR3 DNA sequence: TGTGCCAGCAGCCCCGACGGGCCGGACACTGAAGCTTTCTTT. This encodes CASSPDGPDTEAFF. The rearrangement uses TRBV7-8 and TRBJ1-1; D is unresolved. V was pared by 5 bases and J by 3 bases, with 13 bases between. The CDR3 consists of 14 residues. Germline CDR1 reads SGHVS; CDR2 reads FQNEAQ.

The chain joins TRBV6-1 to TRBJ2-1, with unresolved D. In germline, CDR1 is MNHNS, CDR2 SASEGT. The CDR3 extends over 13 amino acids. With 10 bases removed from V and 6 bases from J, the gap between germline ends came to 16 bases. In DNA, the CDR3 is TGTGCCATAGGTGGGGAAACCCCCAATGAGCAGTTCTTC. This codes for CAIGGETPNEQFF.

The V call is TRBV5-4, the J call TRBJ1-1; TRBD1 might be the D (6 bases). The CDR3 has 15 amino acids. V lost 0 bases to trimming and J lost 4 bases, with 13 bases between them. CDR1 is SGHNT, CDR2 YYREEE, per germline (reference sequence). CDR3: CASSLGRGGGTEAFF. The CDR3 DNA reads TGTGCCAGCAGCTTGGGCCGGGGGGGCGGCACTGAAGCTTTCTTT.

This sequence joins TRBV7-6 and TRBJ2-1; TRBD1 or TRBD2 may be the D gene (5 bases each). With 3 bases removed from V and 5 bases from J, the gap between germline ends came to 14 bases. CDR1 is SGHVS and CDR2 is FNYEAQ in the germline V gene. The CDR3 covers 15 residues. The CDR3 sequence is CASSFLGTEDNEQFF. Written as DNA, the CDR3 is TGTGCCAGCAGCTTCCTCGGGACGGAGGACAATGAGCAGTTCTTC.